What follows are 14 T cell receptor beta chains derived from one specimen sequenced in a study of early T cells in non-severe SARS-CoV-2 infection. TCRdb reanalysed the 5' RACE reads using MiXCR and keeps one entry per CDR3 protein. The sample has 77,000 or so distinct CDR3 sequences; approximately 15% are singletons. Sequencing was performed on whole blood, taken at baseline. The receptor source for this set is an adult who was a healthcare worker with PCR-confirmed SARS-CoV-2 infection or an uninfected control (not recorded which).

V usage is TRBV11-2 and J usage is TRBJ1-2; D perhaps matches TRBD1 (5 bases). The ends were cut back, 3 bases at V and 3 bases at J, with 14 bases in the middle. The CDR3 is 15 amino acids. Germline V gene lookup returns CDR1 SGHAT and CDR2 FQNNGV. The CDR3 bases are TGTGCCAGCAGCTTCGGGACGGAGAAGTACTATGGCTACACCTTC. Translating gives CASSFGTEKYYGYTF.

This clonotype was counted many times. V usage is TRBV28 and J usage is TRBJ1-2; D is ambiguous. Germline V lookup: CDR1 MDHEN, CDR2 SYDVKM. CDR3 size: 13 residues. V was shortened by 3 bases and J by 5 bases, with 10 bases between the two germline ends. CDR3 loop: CASSFNEGYGYTF. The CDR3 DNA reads TGTGCCAGCAGTTTTAATGAAGGGTATGGCTACACCTTC.

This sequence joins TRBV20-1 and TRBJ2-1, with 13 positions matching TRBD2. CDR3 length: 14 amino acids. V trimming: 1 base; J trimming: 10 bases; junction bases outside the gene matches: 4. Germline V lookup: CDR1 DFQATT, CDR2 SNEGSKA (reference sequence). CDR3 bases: TGCAGTGCTAGAGGCGGGACTAGCGGGGTCGAGCAGTTCTTC. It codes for CSARGGTSGVEQFF.

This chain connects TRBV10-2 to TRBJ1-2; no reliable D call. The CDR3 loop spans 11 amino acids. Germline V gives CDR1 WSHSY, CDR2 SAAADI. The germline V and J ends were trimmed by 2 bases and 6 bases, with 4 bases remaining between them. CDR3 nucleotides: TGCGCCAGCAGTGAGGGAAATGGCTACACCTTC. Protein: CASSEGNGYTF.

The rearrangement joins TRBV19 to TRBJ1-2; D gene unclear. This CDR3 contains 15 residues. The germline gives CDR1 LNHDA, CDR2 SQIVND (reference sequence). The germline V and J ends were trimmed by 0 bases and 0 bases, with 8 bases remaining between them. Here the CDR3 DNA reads TGTGCCAGTAGTATAGAACGGCGGGCTAACTATGGCTACACCTTC. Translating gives CASSIERRANYGYTF.

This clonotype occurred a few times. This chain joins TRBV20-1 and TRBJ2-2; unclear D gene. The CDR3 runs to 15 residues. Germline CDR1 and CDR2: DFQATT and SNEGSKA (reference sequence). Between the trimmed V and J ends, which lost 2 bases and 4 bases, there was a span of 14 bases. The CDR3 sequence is CSARPPPTGTGELFF. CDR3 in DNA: TGCAGTGCTAGACCACCACCCACCGGCACCGGGGAGCTGTTTTTT.

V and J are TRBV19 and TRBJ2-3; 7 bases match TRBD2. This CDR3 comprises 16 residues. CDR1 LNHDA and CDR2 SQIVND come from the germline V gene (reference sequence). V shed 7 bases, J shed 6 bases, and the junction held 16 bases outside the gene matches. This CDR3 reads CASNSGAGRPGDTQYF. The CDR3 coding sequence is TGTGCCAGTAACTCTGGAGCGGGGCGGCCCGGGGATACGCAGTATTTT.

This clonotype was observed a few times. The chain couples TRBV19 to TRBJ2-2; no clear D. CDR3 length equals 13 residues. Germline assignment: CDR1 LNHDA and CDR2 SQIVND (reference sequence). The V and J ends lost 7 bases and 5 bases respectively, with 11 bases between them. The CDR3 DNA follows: TGTGCCAGTACCATGTCCGTTACCGGGGAGCTGTTTTTT. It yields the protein CASTMSVTGELFF.

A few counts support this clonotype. The CDR3 DNA reads as TGTGCCAGCAGCCAAGACGAAGGGACTAGCGGAACCCTGGGGGAGACCCAGTACTTC. Translated, it gives CASSQDEGTSGTLGETQYF. J is TRBJ2-5 and V is TRBV3-1; 11 bases are a match to TRBD2. The CDR3 runs 19 residues. Germline CDR1 and CDR2: LGHDT and YNNKEL (reference sequence). With 0 bases clipped from V and 5 bases from J, the junction kept 14 bases outside the gene matches.

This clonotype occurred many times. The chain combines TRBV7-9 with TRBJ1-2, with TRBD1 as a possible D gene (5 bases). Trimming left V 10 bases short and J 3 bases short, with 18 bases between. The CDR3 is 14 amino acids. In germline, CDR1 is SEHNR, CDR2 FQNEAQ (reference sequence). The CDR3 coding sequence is TGTGCCATCTCCTCGGGGCAGGGTGACTATGGCTACACCTTC. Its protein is CAISSGQGDYGYTF.

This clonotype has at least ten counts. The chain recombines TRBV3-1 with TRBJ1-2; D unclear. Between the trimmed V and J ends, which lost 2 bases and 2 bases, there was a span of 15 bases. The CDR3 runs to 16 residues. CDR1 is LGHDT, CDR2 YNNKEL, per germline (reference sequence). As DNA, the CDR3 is TGTGCCAGCAGCCAAATTCGGGGTCACGAAAACTATGGCTACACCTTC. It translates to CASSQIRGHENYGYTF.

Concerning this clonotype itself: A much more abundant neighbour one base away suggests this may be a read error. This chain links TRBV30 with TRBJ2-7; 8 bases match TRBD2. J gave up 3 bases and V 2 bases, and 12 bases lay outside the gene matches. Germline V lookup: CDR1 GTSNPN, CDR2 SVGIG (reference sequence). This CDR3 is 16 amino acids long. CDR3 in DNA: TGTGCCTGGAGTCTGACTAGCGTGCCCGTCTACTACGAGCAGTACTTC. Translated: CAWSLTSVPVYYEQYF.

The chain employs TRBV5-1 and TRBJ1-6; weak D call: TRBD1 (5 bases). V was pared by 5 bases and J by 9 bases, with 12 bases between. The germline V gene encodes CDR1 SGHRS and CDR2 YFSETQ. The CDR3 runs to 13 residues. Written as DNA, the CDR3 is TGCGCCAGCAGGGAGGGGACCGGTTCACCCCTCCACTTT. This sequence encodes CASREGTGSPLHF.

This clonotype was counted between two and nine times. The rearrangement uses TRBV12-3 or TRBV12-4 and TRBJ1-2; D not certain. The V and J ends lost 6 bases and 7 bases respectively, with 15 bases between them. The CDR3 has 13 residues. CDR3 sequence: CASRTSQGSGYTF. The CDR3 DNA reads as TGTGCCAGCAGAACATCCCAAGGGTCTGGCTACACCTTC.